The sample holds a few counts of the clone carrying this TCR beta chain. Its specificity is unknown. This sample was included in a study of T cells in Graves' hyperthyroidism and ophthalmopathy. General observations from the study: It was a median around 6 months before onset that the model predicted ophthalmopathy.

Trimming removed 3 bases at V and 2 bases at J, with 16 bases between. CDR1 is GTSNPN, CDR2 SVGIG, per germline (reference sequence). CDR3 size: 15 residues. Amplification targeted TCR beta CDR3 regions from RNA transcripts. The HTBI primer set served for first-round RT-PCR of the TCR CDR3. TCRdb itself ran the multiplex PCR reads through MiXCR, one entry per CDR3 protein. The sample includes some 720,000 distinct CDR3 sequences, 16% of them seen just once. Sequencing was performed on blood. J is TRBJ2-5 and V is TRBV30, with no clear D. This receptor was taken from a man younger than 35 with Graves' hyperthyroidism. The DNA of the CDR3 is TGTGCCTGGAGCCATCCCGGGTCGGAGCAAGAGACCCAGTACTTC. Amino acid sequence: CAWSHPGSEQETQYF.